The rows below give T cell receptor beta chains drawn from one sample of a study of shared clonotypes between healthy human individuals. Assay used: immunoSEQ multiplex PCR; TCRdb lists only in-frame clones, some missing. The table lists over a million clones, about four fifths of them singletons. The sample was memory CD4+ T cells from PBMCs. Every receptor here comes from a man younger than 35 in good health. Some clones in this sample may be carry-over from other donors' samples. CDR3s include the opening cysteine and the closing phenylalanine or tryptophan. A D gene is named only where the DNA matches it firmly. Only part of the rows carry a size: once, few, many, or a class if the clone is expanded.

>TRBV6-1|NA|TRBJ2-7|NA
CASSEIPTATYEQYF
TGTGCCAGCAGTGAGATACCGACAGCTACCTACGAGCAGTACTTC
>TRBV7-2|TRBD2|TRBJ2-5|NA
CASSFGLAGGIETQYF
TGTGCCAGCAGCTTTGGACTAGCGGGAGGGATAGAGACCCAGTACTTC
>TRBV6-1|NA|TRBJ1-5|NA
CASSVSWQAGQPQHF
TGTGCCAGCAGTGTAAGTTGGCAGGCCGGTCAGCCCCAGCATTTT
>TRBV2|NA|TRBJ2-7|NA
CAGGALHYEQYF
TGTGCCGGCGGAGCCCTCCACTACGAGCAGTACTTC
>TRBV5-1|NA|TRBJ1-1|NA
CASSLAGGDTEAFF
TGCGCCAGCAGCTTGGCCGGTGGGGACACTGAAGCTTTCTTT
>TRBV4-2|NA|TRBJ2-1|NA
CASSPQGPNLGNEQFF
TGTGCCAGCAGCCCACAAGGGCCCAATCTTGGCAATGAGCAGTTCTTC
>TRBV28|NA|TRBJ2-6|few
CASSPIGRGANVLTF
TGTGCCAGCAGCCCGATAGGGAGGGGGGCCAACGTCCTGACTTTC
>TRBV5-1|NA|TRBJ2-1|few
CASSSGGYNEQFF
TGCGCCAGCAGCTCCGGGGGCTACAATGAGCAGTTCTTC
>TRBV5-6|NA|TRBJ2-7|NA
CASSRRGDYEQYF
TGTGCCAGCAGCCGGAGGGGGGACTACGAGCAGTACTTC
>TRBV28|NA|TRBJ1-5|NA
CASQQGGSGNQPQHF
TGTGCCAGCCAACAGGGAGGCTCAGGCAATCAGCCCCAGCATTTT
>TRBV5-4|NA|TRBJ1-1|NA
CASSLVSLNTEAFF
TGTGCCAGCAGCTTGGTTTCCCTGAACACTGAAGCTTTCTTT
>TRBV6-6|NA|TRBJ2-5|few
CASSNQRGSQETQYF
TGTGCCAGCAGTAACCAACGGGGGAGCCAAGAGACCCAGTACTTC
>TRBV28|TRBD1|TRBJ1-3|NA
CASSTQGRSGNTIYF
TGTGCCAGCAGTACACAGGGGCGGTCTGGAAACACCATATATTTT
>TRBV28|TRBD2|TRBJ2-6|once
CASSAVAGKGGANVLTF
TGTGCCAGCAGCGCCGTAGCGGGGAAAGGTGGGGCCAACGTCCTGACTTTC